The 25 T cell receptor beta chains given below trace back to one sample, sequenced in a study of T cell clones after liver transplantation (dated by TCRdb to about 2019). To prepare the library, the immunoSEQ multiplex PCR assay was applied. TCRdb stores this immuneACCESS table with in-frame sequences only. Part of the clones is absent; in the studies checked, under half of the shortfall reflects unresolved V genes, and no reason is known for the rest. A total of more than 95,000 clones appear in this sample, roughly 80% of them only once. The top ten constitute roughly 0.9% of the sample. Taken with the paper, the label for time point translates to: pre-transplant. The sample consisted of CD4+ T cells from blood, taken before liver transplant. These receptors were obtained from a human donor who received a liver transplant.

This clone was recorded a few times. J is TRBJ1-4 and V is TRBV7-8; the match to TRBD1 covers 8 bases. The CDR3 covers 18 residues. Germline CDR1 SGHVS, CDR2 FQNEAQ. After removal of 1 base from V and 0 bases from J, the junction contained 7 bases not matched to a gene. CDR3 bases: TGTGCCAGCAGCTTAGGGACAGGGAGTGGGGCAACTAATGAAAAACTGTTTTTT. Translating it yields CASSLGTGSGATNEKLFF.

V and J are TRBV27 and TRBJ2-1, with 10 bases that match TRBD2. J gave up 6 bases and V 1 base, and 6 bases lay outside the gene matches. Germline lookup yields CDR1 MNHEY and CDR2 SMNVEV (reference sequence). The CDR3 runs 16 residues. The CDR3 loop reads CASSLWASGGGNEQFF. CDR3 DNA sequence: TGTGCCAGCAGTTTATGGGCTAGCGGGGGCGGCAATGAGCAGTTCTTC.

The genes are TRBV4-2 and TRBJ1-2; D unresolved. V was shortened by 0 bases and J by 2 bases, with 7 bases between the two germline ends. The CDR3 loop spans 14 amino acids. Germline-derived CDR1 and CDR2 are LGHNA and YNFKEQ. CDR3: CASSQDRGNYGYTF. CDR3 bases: TGTGCCAGCAGCCAAGATCGAGGGAACTATGGCTACACCTTC.

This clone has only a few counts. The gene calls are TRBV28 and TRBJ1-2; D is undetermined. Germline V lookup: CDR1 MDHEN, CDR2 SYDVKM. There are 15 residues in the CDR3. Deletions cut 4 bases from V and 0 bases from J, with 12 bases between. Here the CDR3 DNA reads TGTGCCAGCAGTTCACCCCCGCCACCTAACTATGGCTACACCTTC. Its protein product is CASSSPPPPNYGYTF.

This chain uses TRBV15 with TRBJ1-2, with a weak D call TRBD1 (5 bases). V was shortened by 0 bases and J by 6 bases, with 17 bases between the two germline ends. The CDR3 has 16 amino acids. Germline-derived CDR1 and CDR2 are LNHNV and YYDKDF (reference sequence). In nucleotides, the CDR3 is TGTGCCACCAGCAGAGATGGGACGGCCCGGCGGGATGGCTACACCTTC. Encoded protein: CATSRDGTARRDGYTF.

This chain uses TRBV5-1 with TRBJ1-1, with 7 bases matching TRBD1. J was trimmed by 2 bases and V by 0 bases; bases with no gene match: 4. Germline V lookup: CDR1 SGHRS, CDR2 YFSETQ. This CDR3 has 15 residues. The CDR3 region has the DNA TGCGCCAGCAGCTTGGGGACAGGAATTAACACTGAAGCTTTCTTT. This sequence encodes CASSLGTGINTEAFF.

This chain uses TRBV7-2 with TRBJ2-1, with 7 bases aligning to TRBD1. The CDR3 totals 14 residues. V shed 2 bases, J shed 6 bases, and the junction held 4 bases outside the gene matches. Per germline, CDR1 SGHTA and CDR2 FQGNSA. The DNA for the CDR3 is TGTGCCAGCAGCTTAAACACAGGGGTCAATGAGCAGTTCTTC. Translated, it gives CASSLNTGVNEQFF.

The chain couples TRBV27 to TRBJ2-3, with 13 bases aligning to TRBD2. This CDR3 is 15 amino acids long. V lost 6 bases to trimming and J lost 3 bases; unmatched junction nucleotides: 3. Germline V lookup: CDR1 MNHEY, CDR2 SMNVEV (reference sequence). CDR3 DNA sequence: TGTGCCAGCAGCTGGACTAGCGGGAGTACAGATACGCAGTATTTT. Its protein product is CASSWTSGSTDTQYF.

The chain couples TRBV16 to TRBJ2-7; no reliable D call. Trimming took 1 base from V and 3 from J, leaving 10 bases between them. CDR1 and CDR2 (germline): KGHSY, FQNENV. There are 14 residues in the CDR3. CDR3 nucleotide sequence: TGTGCCAGCAGCCAATATTCAGACCTCTACGAGCAGTACTTC. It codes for CASSQYSDLYEQYF.

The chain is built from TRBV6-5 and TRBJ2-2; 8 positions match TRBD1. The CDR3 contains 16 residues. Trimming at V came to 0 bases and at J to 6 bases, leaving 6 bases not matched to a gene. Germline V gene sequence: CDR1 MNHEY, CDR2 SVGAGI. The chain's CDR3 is CASSYSSRGRSGELFF. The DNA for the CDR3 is TGTGCCAGCAGTTACTCGAGCAGGGGGCGGTCCGGGGAGCTGTTTTTT.

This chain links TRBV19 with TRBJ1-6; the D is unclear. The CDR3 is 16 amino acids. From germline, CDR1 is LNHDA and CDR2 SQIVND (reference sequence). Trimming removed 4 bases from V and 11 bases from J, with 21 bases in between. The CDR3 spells CASSTLRLLRNPPLHF. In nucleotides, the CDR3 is TGTGCCAGTAGTACCCTCCGTCTGCTTCGAAATCCACCCCTCCACTTT.

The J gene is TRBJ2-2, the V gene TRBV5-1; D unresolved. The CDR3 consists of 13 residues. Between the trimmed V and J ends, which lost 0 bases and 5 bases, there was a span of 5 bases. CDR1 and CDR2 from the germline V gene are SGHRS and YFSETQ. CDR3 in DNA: TGCGCCAGCAGCTTGGAGGCAACCGGGGAGCTGTTTTTT. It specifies CASSLEATGELFF.

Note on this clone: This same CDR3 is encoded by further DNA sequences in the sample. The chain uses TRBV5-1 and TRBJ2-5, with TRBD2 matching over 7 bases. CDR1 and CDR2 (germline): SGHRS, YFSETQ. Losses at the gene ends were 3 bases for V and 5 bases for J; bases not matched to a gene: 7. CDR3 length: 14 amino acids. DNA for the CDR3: TGCGCCAGCAGCTCTGGGGGGGTTCGGGAGACCCAGTACTTC. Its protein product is CASSSGGVRETQYF.

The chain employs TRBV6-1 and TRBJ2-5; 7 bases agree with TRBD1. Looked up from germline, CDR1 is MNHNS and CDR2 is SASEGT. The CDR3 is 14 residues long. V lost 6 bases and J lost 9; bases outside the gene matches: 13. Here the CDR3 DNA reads TGTGCCAGCAGCTTAACCGGGACAGCTGGGGCCCAGTACTTC. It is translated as CASSLTGTAGAQYF.

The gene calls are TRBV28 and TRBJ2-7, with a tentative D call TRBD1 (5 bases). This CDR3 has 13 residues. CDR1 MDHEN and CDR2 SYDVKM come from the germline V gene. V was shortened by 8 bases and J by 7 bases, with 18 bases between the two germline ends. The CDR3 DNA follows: TGTGCCAGCCACACACCAGGGAATCGGGAGCAGTACTTC. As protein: CASHTPGNREQYF.

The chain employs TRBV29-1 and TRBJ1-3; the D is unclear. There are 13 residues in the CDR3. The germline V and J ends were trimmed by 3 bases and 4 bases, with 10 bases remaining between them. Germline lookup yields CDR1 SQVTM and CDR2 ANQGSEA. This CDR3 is CSVDVGLGNTIYF. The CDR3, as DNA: TGCAGCGTTGATGTAGGGCTAGGAAACACCATATATTTT.

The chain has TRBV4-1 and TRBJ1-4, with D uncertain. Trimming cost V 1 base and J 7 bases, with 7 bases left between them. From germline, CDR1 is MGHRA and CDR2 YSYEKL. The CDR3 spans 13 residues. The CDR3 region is CASSQVVREKLFF. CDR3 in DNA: TGCGCCAGCAGCCAAGTGGTTCGTGAAAAACTGTTTTTT.

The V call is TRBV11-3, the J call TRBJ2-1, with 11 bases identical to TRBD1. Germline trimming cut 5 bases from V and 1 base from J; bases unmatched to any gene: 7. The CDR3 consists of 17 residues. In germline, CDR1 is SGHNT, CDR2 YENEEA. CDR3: CASSTGTGGRSYNEQFF. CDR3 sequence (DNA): TGTGCCAGCAGCACAGGGACAGGGGGTAGATCCTACAATGAGCAGTTCTTC.

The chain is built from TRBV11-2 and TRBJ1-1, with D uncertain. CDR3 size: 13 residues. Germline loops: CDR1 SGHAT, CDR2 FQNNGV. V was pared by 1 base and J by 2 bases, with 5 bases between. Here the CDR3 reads CASSLGVNTEAFF. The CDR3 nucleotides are TGTGCCAGCAGCTTAGGAGTTAACACTGAAGCTTTCTTT.

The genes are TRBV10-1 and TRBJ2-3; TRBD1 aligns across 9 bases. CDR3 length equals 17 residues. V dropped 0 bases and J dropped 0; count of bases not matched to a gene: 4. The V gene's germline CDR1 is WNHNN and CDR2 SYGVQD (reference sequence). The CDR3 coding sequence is TGCGCCAGCAGTGAGTCCGGGACAGGGAGGAGCACAGATACGCAGTATTTT. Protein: CASSESGTGRSTDTQYF.

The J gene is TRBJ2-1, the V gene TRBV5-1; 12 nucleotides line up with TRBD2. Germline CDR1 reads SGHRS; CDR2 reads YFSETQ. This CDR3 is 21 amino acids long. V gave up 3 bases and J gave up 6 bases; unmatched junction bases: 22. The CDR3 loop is CASSSYTRLAGVAKLGNEQFF. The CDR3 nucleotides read TGCGCCAGCAGCTCCTATACCAGACTAGCGGGAGTGGCCAAATTGGGCAATGAGCAGTTCTTC.

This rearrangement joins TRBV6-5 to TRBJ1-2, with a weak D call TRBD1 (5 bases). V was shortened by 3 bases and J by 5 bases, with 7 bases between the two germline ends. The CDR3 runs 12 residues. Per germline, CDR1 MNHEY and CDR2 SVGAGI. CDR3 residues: CASSYGGYGYTF. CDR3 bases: TGTGCCAGCAGTTATGGGGGTTATGGCTACACCTTC.

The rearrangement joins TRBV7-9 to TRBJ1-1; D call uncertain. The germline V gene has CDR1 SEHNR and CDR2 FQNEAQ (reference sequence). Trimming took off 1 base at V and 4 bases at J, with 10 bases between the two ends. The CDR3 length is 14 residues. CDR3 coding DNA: TGTGCCAGCAGCTTAGTATCAGGAACCACTGAAGCTTTCTTT. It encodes CASSLVSGTTEAFF.

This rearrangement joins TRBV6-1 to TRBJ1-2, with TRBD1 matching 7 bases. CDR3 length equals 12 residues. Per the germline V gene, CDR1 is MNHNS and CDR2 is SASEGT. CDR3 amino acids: CVALTGNYGYTF. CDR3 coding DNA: TGTGTTGCCCTGACAGGGAACTATGGCTACACCTTC.

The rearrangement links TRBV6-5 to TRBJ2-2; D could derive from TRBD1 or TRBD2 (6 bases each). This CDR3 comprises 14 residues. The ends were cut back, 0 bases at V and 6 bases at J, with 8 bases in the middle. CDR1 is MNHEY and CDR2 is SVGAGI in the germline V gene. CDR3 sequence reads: CASSYSGGPGELFF. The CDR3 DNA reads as TGTGCCAGCAGTTACTCGGGGGGCCCCGGGGAGCTGTTTTTT.